This TCR beta chain appears in the sequencing data of a study of blood T cell repertoires in COVID-19. Study in general: The origin of the acute and convalescent COVID-19 samples was the United States, Italy and Spain. PBMCs, B-cell-depleted T cells, or T cells provided the cDNA or gDNA that made up the material.

Per the original methods: For nucleated cells, counts were estimated from reference gene primer amplification. Sequencing used immunoSEQ multiplex PCR; TCRdb keeps in-frame clones, though not all of them. Clone size and V and J calls were adopted from that table, with D and trimming inferred from the DNA. The repertoire holds roughly 300,000 clones, with 80% to 90% as singletons. From germline, CDR1 is ENHRY and CDR2 SYGVKD. There are 16 residues in the CDR3. V shed 5 bases and J 5 bases; nucleotides not matched to a gene: 7. The material sequenced was peripheral blood. J is TRBJ2-1 and V is TRBV10-3; TRBD1 matches at 12 bases. The sequence came from a woman aged 50 to 60 with acute or convalescent COVID-19. The CDR3 DNA reads TGTGCCATCAGTCAGGGACAGGGGGCTTCTAACAATGAGCAGTTCTTC. Translation: CAISQGQGASNNEQFF.